This record looks at one T cell receptor (beta chain) sequence and its context. CDR3 length: 16 residues. Germline CDR1 reads KGHSH; CDR2 reads LQKENI. Trimming removed 1 base from V and 0 bases from J, with 9 bases in between. Profiling relied on immunoSEQ multiplex PCR, and the TCRdb table lists in-frame clones only, not all of them. Among 65,000 to 85,000 clones listed, 92% were seen once. These data are taken from a study of technical replicates of blood from a handful of donors. The TCR comes from a human donor in good health. The genes are TRBV18 and TRBJ1-4; D uncertain. The sequenced sample was T cells isolated from PBMCs. CDR3 residues: CASSPLDTATNEKLFF. In DNA form, the CDR3 reads TGTGCCAGCTCACCACTCGACACAGCAACTAATGAAAAACTGTTTTTT.